This T cell receptor beta chain emerged from a study of vaccination effects on CD4 cells after COVID-19. TCRdb's table, derived via immunoSEQ multiplex PCR, lists solely in-frame clones and lacks some. The top ten clones hold around 5.5% of a sample with approximately 50,000 clones, 75% to 80% of them seen once. Comments on this clone: What it binds is unknown.

Within the ViraFEST assay, antigen-specific CD4+ T cells underwent expansion with viral peptide pools prior to sequencing. CD4+ T cells were isolated after around 9 days of culture. The study found no prior SARS-CoV-2 infection in the vaccine recipients, who tested negative for nucleocapsid antibodies. The CDR3 sequence is 16 residues long. Germline CDR1 and CDR2: SGHRS and YFSETQ. The V and J ends lost 4 bases and 3 bases respectively, with 17 bases between them. This material consisted of CD4+ T cells from PBMCs cultured with HCoV-OC43 spike peptides, taken before COVID-19 vaccination. The subset: HCoV-OC43 spike overlapping peptide pool stimulation. The TCR sequence derives from a human donor who received a COVID-19 vaccine. The chain joins TRBV5-1 to TRBJ2-1; no reliable D call. The CDR3 region has the DNA TGCGCCAGCAGCCCGCCGGGTGGTACCTACTACAATGAGCAGTTCTTC. It is translated as CASSPPGGTYYNEQFF.